The clone carrying this T cell receptor (beta chain) was seen a handful of times. The data stem from a study of beta chain features in type 1 diabetes. The whole isolated RNA underwent reverse transcription, so sequencing captured expressed TCRB transcripts. Repertoires were generated with immunoSEQ multiplex PCR, while TCRdb's copy carries only in-frame clones and drops some. The table lists about 250,000 clones, roughly 15% of them singletons, with roughly 0.024% in the top ten. This CDR3 contains 12 residues. Deletions cut 3 bases from V and 9 bases from J, with 11 bases between. The V gene's germline CDR1 is SNHLY and CDR2 FYNNEI.

The chain employs TRBV2 and TRBJ1-1, with D uncertain. The receptor comes from a middle-aged woman in good health. Sequencing used naive CD4+ T cells from blood. The CDR3 bases are TGTGCCAGCAGTGACAGTGGTCTTCAAGCTTTCTTT. This codes for CASSDSGLQAFF.